This TCR beta chain emerged from a study of spatial heterogeneity in lung cancer (dated by TCRdb to between 2019 and 2020). For the wider study: Donors were about 70 patients with early-stage, untreated non-small cell lung cancer from the lung TRACERx cohort. Follow-up PBMC samples were sequenced whenever available, and the median time to follow-up was 2 to 3 years after resection. Beta-chain transcripts were consistently detected in greater numbers than alpha-chain transcripts, which likely reflected higher beta-chain transcript abundance. In the raw uncorrected reads, each unique combination of TCR and UMI appeared more than ten times on average. TCR alpha and beta repertoires were quantitatively compared across multiple tumor regions, matched nontumor lung and blood in non-small cell lung cancer. Nonsynonymous mutation counts, determined by whole-exome sequencing of tumor tissue, were related to TCR repertoire features. At surgery, over 200 tumor regions, 61 to 65 matched nontumor lung samples and 45 to 60 PBMC samples were TCR-sequenced for both alpha and beta chains. Broader findings and caveats from the paper: Confirming at a functional level the hypothesis that regional TCRs recognize regional mutations was considered to require additional single-cell paired TCR alpha and beta sequencing. Only 14 patients were included in comparisons of baseline and follow-up blood repertoires. Ubiquitous expanded tumor TCRs were detected in blood more often at tumor resection than at routine follow-up.

Counted from cysteine to phenylalanine, this CDR3 has 12 amino acids. Here the CDR3 DNA is all that survives: 36 bases in frame from base 1. The germline V gene encodes CDR1 SEHNR and CDR2 FQNEAQ (reference sequence). The V and J ends are trimmed by 6 bases and 11 bases, leaving 14 bases between them. The library was generated by 5' RACE. The sample was run on a NextSeq 500. The TCR library protocol attached a unique molecular identifier to each TCR cDNA molecule to allow correction of PCR and sequencing errors. The study's processing was this. Decombinator tools were used for TCR identification, UMI-based error correction and CDR3 extraction. Expanded TCRs were defined as those above a frequency of 2 per 1,000, corresponding to the top 1% of the tumor frequency distribution. Each repertoire was subsampled 100 times to 5,000 TCRs, after which Renyi diversity was computed with the R vegan package. CDR3 similarity networks were built from amino acid triplet string-kernel similarity, with CDR3s being connected when pairwise similarity was above 0.82. The raw public data were reprocessed by TCRdb itself: fastp quality trimming at Q25, MiXCR clonotype calling, in-frame beta chains only. Entries that share a CDR3 protein sequence are merged under the most common genes and DNA. In this record, the V and J calls reflect TCRdb's handling and not the investigators' own analysis. Present in this sample are about 70,000 distinct CDR3 sequences, approximately 8.9% of which were seen just once. In total, the top ten clones hold approximately 2% of the sample.

The label giving this sample's time point can be read as: blood at routine non-recurrence follow-up after resection. TCR sequencing used whole RNA extracted from tumor and nontumor lung tissue, or from cryopreserved PBMC samples, without cell sorting. A patient was chosen for TCR sequencing only when enough RNA was available from at least two tumor regions. There are a few counts of this clonotype. Its antigen is currently not known. No base quality information exists; no much larger clone differs at one position. Here the chain combines TRBV7-9 and TRBJ2-1, and possibly TRBD2, on 5 matching bases. The sequence derives from a female donor with early-stage non-small cell lung cancer. Sequences were derived from PBMCs, sampled at follow-up. The CDR3 reads as follows: CASSQTSGQQFF. The nucleotides read TGTGCCAGCAGTCAGACCAGCGGTCAGCAGTTCTTC.